This TCR beta chain was identified in a study of T-cell memory formation after mild COVID-19. The study's findings and limits: Day 15 to 85 contracting clones showed balanced CD4/CD8; day 15 to 37 expanders favored CD4+.

In its sample, this clonotype was seen a few times. Its antigen is not known. The CDR3 loop spans 15 amino acids. Germline V gene lookup returns CDR1 MNHNS and CDR2 SASEGT. Trimming stripped 0 bases from V and 5 bases from J, with 13 bases between. Each CDR3 protein gets one entry after TCRdb re-called the 5' RACE reads with MiXCR. The table shows about 340,000 distinct CDR3 sequences, with roughly 15% occurring only once. The sample consisted of PBMCs or a T cell subset sorted from them (not recorded which). The receptor was derived from a man aged 18 to 35 who had mild COVID-19 (a few samples of this study predate the infection). Cell type and time point are not known. This chain links TRBV6-1 with TRBJ1-2, with D possibly TRBD1 on 5 matching bases. CDR3 in DNA: TGTGCCAGCAGTGAAGCGACGGGGGTTTTTTATGGCTACACCTTC. This encodes CASSEATGVFYGYTF.